This is a list of T cell receptor beta chains from one sample in a study of cytomegalovirus exposure and HLA in healthy donors. Sequencing was performed with immunoSEQ multiplex PCR; in TCRdb, only in-frame clones are kept and a portion is missing. The sample has about 72,000 clones, and its top ten clones hold roughly 2.7%. Input material: PBMCs. The receptors shown here come from a man in his forties in good health and CMV-seronegative. The CDR3 runs from the conserved cysteine through the conserved F or W. Each record gives: J gene, clone size, D gene, V gene, CDR3 length, CDR3 DNA, CDR3 protein. The D gene is left open where the match is weak. Size is omitted from some rows. Given values are once, few, many or a class for expanded clones.

TRBJ2-7,-,TRBD1,TRBV28,15,TGTGCCAGCAGCCGCCTAGATAGGACAGGGGTTGAGCAGTACTTC,CASSRLDRTGVEQYF
TRBJ2-7,-,-,TRBV4-1,14,TGCGCCAGCAGCCAAGAGGACACCTACTACGAGCAGTACTTC,CASSQEDTYYEQYF
TRBJ1-3,-,-,TRBV6-1,15,TGTGCCAGCAGTGCCTTCAGAAGCTCTGGAAACACCATATATTTT,CASSAFRSSGNTIYF
TRBJ1-3,-,-,TRBV7-6,16,TGTGCCAGCAGCTTAGGGGGGGGCCTCTCTGGAAACACCATATATTTT,CASSLGGGLSGNTIYF
TRBJ1-5,-,-,TRBV6-1,15,TGTGCCAGCAGTGAAATGAGCGATAGCAATCAGCCCCAGCATTTT,CASSEMSDSNQPQHF
TRBJ2-7,-,TRBD2,TRBV7-9,16,TGTGCCAGCAGCTTTATCGGACTAGCGGGGGACTACGAGCAGTACTTC,CASSFIGLAGDYEQYF
TRBJ1-4,-,-,TRBV28,13,TGTGCCACCAAACAGGGTTCCGGTGAAAAACTGTTTTTT,CATKQGSGEKLFF
TRBJ1-6,medium-sized,-,TRBV6-1,13,TGTGCCAGCAGTGATGAGGTTAATTCACCCCTCCACTTT,CASSDEVNSPLHF
TRBJ2-1,-,TRBD1,TRBV6-5,16,TGTGCCAGCAGTTTTTCCACAGGGGGCGTCTTGGATGAGCAGTTCTTC,CASSFSTGGVLDEQFF
TRBJ2-3,-,TRBD2,TRBV7-9,19,TGTGCCAGCAGCTTATGGCTAGCGGGGGTCCATCGACCCTCTGGTACGCAGTATTTT,CASSLWLAGVHRPSGTQYF
TRBJ1-3,-,-,TRBV6-5,12,TGTGCCACAAGGGGTCGTGGAAACACCATATATTTT,CATRGRGNTIYF
TRBJ1-3,-,-,TRBV7-3,14,TGTGCCAGCAGCTTAGGGGGCACTGGAAACACCATATATTTT,CASSLGGTGNTIYF
TRBJ1-2,-,TRBD1,TRBV6-1,14,TGTGCCAGCAGTGCGACAGGGGATAACTATGGCTACACCTTC,CASSATGDNYGYTF
TRBJ2-7,-,-,TRBV19,12,TGTGCCAGTAGCACCGGGGGCTACGAGCAGTACTTC,CASSTGGYEQYF
TRBJ2-5,-,-,TRBV6-6,11,TGTGCCAGCAACTCCCAAGAGACCCAGTACTTC,CASNSQETQYF
TRBJ2-3,-,-,TRBV5-6,13,TGTGCCAGCAGCTCGCCAGGGACAGATACGCAGTATTTT,CASSSPGTDTQYF
TRBJ2-7,-,TRBD1,TRBV9,12,TGTGCCAGCAGCCTACAGGGGGGCGAGCAGTACTTC,CASSLQGGEQYF
TRBJ2-1,-,-,TRBV5-6,14,TGTGCCAGCAGCCGGAGTATTTCCTACAATGAGCAGTTCTTC,CASSRSISYNEQFF
TRBJ2-1,-,TRBD1,TRBV28,15,TGTGCCAGCTTTAATATTCACAGGGGGGACAATGAGCAGTTCTTC,CASFNIHRGDNEQFF
TRBJ2-1,-,TRBD2,TRBV18,15,TGTGCCAGCTCACCGCTAGCGGGGGGGAATCGTGAGCAGTTCTTC,CASSPLAGGNREQFF
TRBJ2-5,-,-,TRBV4-1,17,TGCGCCAGCAGCCAAGATCAGGCAGCGGGCACCCAAGAGACCCAGTACTTC,CASSQDQAAGTQETQYF
TRBJ2-6,-,-,TRBV6-1,18,TGTGCCAGCAGTGTCCTGGGTCGGAGGATCTCAGGGGCCAACGTCCTGACTTTC,CASSVLGRRISGANVLTF
TRBJ1-1,-,TRBD1,TRBV5-1,15,TGCGCCAGCAGCCCACGGACAGGGGGCATGACTGAAGCTTTCTTT,CASSPRTGGMTEAFF
TRBJ2-3,-,TRBD1,TRBV6-6,16,TGTGCCAGCAGTTATCGAGACAGGGGGCTCACAGATACGCAGTATTTT,CASSYRDRGLTDTQYF
TRBJ1-1,-,-,TRBV30,12,TGTGCCTGGAGTAGAGAGGGCACTGAAGCTTTCTTT,CAWSREGTEAFF
TRBJ2-5,-,TRBD1,TRBV25-1,14,TGTGCCAGCAGTGACGGACAGGACAGGGGGACCCAGTACTTC,CASSDGQDRGTQYF
TRBJ2-7,-,-,TRBV6-5,15,TGTGCCAGCAGTTACTCGGGGGACTCCTCCTACGAGCAGTACTTC,CASSYSGDSSYEQYF
TRBJ1-4,-,-,TRBV5-6,14,TGTGCCAGCAGCTTGATGTCGGGGGGGGAAAAACTGTTTTTT,CASSLMSGGEKLFF
TRBJ1-5,-,-,TRBV2,14,TGTGCCAGCAGTTGGGACGCGGGATCAGGGCCCCAGCATTTT,CASSWDAGSGPQHF
TRBJ2-7,-,-,TRBV28,12,TGTGCCAGCAGTCGCACGGAGTACGAGCAGTACTTC,CASSRTEYEQYF
TRBJ1-1,-,-,TRBV7-2,15,TGTGCCAGCAGCTTACGGGGGATGGGTAACACTGAAGCTTTCTTT,CASSLRGMGNTEAFF
TRBJ2-2,-,-,TRBV5-1,16,TGCGCCAGCAGCTTGCGGGGGGCGTATGACACCGGGGAGCTGTTTTTT,CASSLRGAYDTGELFF
TRBJ1-5,-,TRBD1,TRBV2,19,TGTGCCAGCAGTGCTGTGGGCAGGGGGCTTTCGTTGAGCAATCAGCCCCAGCATTTT,CASSAVGRGLSLSNQPQHF
TRBJ1-3,-,-,TRBV7-8,15,TGTGCCAGCAGCTTATTTTTCCGGTCTGGAAACACCATATATTTT,CASSLFFRSGNTIYF
TRBJ1-1,-,-,TRBV5-1,14,TGCGCCTCCGCCCCCGGACAGTTAAACACTGAAGCTTTCTTT,CASAPGQLNTEAFF
TRBJ1-6,-,-,TRBV11-1,14,TGTGCCAGCAGCATACAGGGAAGTAATTCACCCCTCCACTTT,CASSIQGSNSPLHF
TRBJ1-5,-,TRBD1,TRBV19,16,TGTGCCAGTAGTATGCGCCGGGACAGGGAAGATCAGCCCCAGCATTTT,CASSMRRDREDQPQHF
TRBJ2-7,-,TRBD2,TRBV19,16,TGTGCCAGTAGTCCAGATCGAGCGGGACGGGGGTACGAGCAGTACTTC,CASSPDRAGRGYEQYF
TRBJ2-1,-,TRBD2,TRBV19,15,TGTGCCAGTAGTATTCGGGGGGGCGCCGACAATGAGCAGTTCTTC,CASSIRGGADNEQFF
TRBJ2-5,-,-,TRBV6-1,15,TGTGCCAGCAGTGAAGCGATGTCTATCCAAGAGACCCAGTACTTC,CASSEAMSIQETQYF
TRBJ2-7,-,TRBD2,TRBV13,15,TGTGCCAGCAGCTTGGCTAGCGGACGATTCTACGAGCAGTACTTC,CASSLASGRFYEQYF
TRBJ2-1,-,-,TRBV10-2,14,TGCGCCAGCAGCGCCCGGACAGAGCCCAATGAGCAGTTCTTC,CASSARTEPNEQFF